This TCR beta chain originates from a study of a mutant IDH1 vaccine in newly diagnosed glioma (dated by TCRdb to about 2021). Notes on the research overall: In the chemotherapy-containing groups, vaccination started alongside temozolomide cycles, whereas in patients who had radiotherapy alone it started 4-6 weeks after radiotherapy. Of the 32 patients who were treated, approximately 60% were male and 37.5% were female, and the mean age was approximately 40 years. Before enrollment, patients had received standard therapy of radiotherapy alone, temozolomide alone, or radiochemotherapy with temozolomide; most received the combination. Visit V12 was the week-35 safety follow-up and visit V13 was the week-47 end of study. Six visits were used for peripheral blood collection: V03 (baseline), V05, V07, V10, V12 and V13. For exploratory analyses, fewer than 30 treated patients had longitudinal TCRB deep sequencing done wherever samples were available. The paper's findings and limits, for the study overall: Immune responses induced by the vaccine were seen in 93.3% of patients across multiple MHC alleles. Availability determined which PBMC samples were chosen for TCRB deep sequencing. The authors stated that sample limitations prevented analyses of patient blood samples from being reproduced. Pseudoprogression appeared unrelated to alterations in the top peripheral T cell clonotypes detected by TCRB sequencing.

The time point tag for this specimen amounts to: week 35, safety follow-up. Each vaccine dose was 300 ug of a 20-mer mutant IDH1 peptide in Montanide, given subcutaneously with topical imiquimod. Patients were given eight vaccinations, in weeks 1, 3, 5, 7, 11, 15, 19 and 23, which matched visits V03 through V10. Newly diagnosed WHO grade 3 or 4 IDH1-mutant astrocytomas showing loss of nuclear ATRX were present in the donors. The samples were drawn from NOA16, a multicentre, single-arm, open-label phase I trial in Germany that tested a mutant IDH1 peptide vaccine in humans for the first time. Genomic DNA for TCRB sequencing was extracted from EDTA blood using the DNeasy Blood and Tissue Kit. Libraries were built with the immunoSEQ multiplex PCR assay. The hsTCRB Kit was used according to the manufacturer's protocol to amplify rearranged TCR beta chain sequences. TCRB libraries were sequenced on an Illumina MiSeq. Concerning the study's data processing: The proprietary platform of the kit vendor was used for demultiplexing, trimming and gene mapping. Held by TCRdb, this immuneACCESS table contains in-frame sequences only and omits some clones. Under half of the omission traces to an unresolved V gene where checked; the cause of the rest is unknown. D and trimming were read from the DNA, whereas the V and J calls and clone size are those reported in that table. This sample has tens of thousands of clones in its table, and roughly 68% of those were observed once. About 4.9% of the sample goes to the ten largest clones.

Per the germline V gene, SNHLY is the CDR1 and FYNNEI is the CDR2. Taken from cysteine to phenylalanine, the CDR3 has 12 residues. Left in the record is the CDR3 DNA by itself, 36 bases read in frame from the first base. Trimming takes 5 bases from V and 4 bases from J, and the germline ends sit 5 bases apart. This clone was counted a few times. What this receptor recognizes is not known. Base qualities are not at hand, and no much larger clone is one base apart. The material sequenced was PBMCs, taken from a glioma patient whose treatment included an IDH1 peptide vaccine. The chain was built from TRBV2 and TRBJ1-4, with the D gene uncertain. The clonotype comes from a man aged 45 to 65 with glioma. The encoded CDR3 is CASSTFNEKLFF. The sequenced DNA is TGTGCCAGCAGTACCTTTAATGAAAAACTGTTTTTT.